The next 20 T cell receptor beta chains were all read from a single sample in a study of shared clonotypes between healthy human individuals (TCRdb year 2020). The method behind the library was the immunoSEQ multiplex PCR assay. What TCRdb holds here is the immuneACCESS table cut down to in-frame rearrangements. Part of the clones is not present; checked against another copy, under half of the missing clones reflect an unresolved V gene, and the others are unexplained. Counted in this sample were about 1 million clones; around four fifths of them appeared once. The ten largest account for about 1.5% of the sample. The sample consisted of memory CD4+ T cells sorted from blood. The sample's cell subset or site, from its label and the paper: CD45RA-negative fraction. Every receptor here comes from a man aged 18 to 29 in good health.

The rearrangement joins TRBV19 to TRBJ1-1; D is perhaps TRBD1 (6 bases). V was shortened by 1 base and J by 2 bases, with 14 bases between the two germline ends. The CDR3 is 16 amino acids. The germline gives CDR1 LNHDA, CDR2 SQIVND (reference sequence). CDR3 loop: CASSIGGGGANTEAFF. As DNA, the CDR3 is TGTGCCAGTAGTATAGGTGGGGGGGGCGCAAACACTGAAGCTTTCTTT. The whole variable domain, filled in from reference TRBV19 and TRBJ1-1, reads DGGITQSPKYLFRKEGQNVTLSCEQNLNHDAMYWYRQDPGQGLRLIYYSQIVNDFQKGDIAEGYSVSREKKESFPLTVTSAQKNPTAFYLCASSIGGGGANTEAFFGQGTRLTVV.

This chain connects TRBV7-2 to TRBJ2-1; 8 bases are a match to TRBD2. V lost 5 bases to trimming and J lost 9 bases; unmatched junction nucleotides: 6. Per the germline V gene, CDR1 is SGHTA and CDR2 is FQGNSA. CDR3 length: 13 residues. CDR3 in amino acids: CASSIPGGSEQFF. The DNA of the CDR3 is TGTGCCAGCAGCATTCCGGGGGGGAGTGAGCAGTTCTTC.

The V gene is TRBV30, the J gene TRBJ1-5; 8 nucleotides line up with TRBD1. The trim removed 2 bases at V and 5 bases at J, leaving 2 bases unmatched. CDR1 and CDR2 from the germline V gene are GTSNPN and SVGIG (reference sequence). The CDR3 has 13 amino acids. The CDR3 sequence is CAWSLRGHQPQHF. The DNA for the CDR3 is TGTGCCTGGAGTCTCAGGGGGCATCAGCCCCAGCATTTT.

V usage is TRBV7-9 and J usage is TRBJ1-2, with TRBD1 identical over 9 bases. With V trimmed by 5 bases and J by 8 bases, 12 bases remained unmatched. This CDR3 comprises 15 residues. Germline CDR1 SEHNR, CDR2 FQNEAQ (reference sequence). The CDR3 sequence is CASSASEGQGRGYTF. The CDR3 DNA follows: TGTGCCAGCAGCGCCTCCGAGGGACAGGGTCGCGGCTACACCTTC. Drawing the rest from reference TRBV7-9 and TRBJ1-2, the complete variable domain is DTGVSQNPRHKITKRGQNVTFRCDPISEHNRLYWYRQTLGQGPEFLTYFQNEAQLEKSRLLSDRFSAERPKGSFSTLEIQRTEQGDSAMYLCASSASEGQGRGYTFGSGTRLTVV.

This clone has a handful of counts. This chain joins TRBV19 and TRBJ2-1; TRBD1 might be the D (5 bases). This CDR3 comprises 16 residues. Trimming left V 5 bases short and J 0 bases short, with 14 bases between. CDR1 LNHDA and CDR2 SQIVND come from the germline V gene (reference sequence). CDR3 DNA: TGTGCCAGTAGTGACTCGGACAAGAGCTCCTACAATGAGCAGTTCTTC. Its translation: CASSDSDKSSYNEQFF.

The chain's CDR3 is CASSSANSMGSEQFF. CDR3 sequence (DNA): TGTGCCAGCAGCTCAGCAAATAGCATGGGCAGTGAGCAGTTCTTC. This chain uses TRBV11-3 with TRBJ2-1; D is undetermined. CDR1 SGHNT and CDR2 YENEEA come from the germline V gene. The V end was cut by 4 bases, the J end by 9 bases, with 19 bases between. There are 15 residues in the CDR3.

The sample holds one count of this clone. The J gene is TRBJ2-3, the V gene TRBV18; 9 bases are shared with TRBD2. CDR1 and CDR2 (germline): KGHSH, LQKENI. V dropped 6 bases and J dropped 8; count of bases not matched to a gene: 3. This CDR3 is 12 amino acids long. CDR3 bases: TGTGCCAGCTCCGTTAGCGGGAGTACGCAGTATTTT. This translates into CASSVSGSTQYF.

The chain links TRBV19 to TRBJ1-5; possible D gene TRBD1, 5 bases. Looked up from germline, CDR1 is LNHDA and CDR2 is SQIVND (reference sequence). The CDR3 has 13 residues. The V end was cut by 3 bases, the J end by 4 bases, with 7 bases between. The CDR3 nucleotides read TGTGCCAGTAGTATGGGGGGAAATCAGCCCCAGCATTTT. Its protein product is CASSMGGNQPQHF. The whole variable domain, remainder taken from reference TRBV19 and TRBJ1-5, is DGGITQSPKYLFRKEGQNVTLSCEQNLNHDAMYWYRQDPGQGLRLIYYSQIVNDFQKGDIAEGYSVSREKKESFPLTVTSAQKNPTAFYLCASSMGGNQPQHFGDGTRLSIL.

V and J are TRBV7-9 and TRBJ1-3; tentatively, D is TRBD1 (6 bases). The CDR3 has 15 residues. The V end was cut by 6 bases, the J end by 0 bases, with 12 bases between. From germline, CDR1 is SEHNR and CDR2 FQNEAQ (reference sequence). CDR3 DNA sequence: TGTGCCAGCAGTTCCGAGGGGGGCTCTGGAAACACCATATATTTT. This gives the protein CASSSEGGSGNTIYF.

The chain has TRBV5-4 and TRBJ2-2; perhaps TRBD1 as D (5 bases). The length of the CDR3 is 16 residues. Germline lookup yields CDR1 SGHNT and CDR2 YYREEE (reference sequence). Trimming cost V 0 bases and J 1 base, with 10 bases left between them. CDR3 DNA sequence: TGTGCCAGCAGCTTGGAAGGGGCGAAGAACACCGGGGAGCTGTTTTTT. This gives the protein CASSLEGAKNTGELFF.

CDR3 residues: CASSLPLGDWVLHF. Written as DNA, the CDR3 is TGTGCCAGCAGTCTACCCCTCGGAGATTGGGTCCTCCACTTT. The chain recombines TRBV28 with TRBJ1-6; D not certain. CDR1 is MDHEN, CDR2 SYDVKM, per germline. V gave up 5 bases and J gave up 15 bases, with 20 bases separating them. The CDR3 is made up of 14 amino acids.

The rearrangement joins TRBV5-8 to TRBJ2-7; D is unclear. This CDR3 has 14 residues. CDR1 and CDR2 from the germline V gene are SGHTS and YDEGEE. V lost 0 bases, J lost 5 bases, and 12 bases lay in between. The CDR3 here is CASSLDGGRDEQYF. Written as DNA, the CDR3 is TGTGCCAGCAGCTTGGACGGCGGTCGAGACGAGCAGTACTTC.

The chain combines TRBV7-2 with TRBJ1-1; D may be TRBD1 (5 bases). The CDR3 contains 15 residues. V gave up 4 bases and J gave up 5 bases, with 17 bases separating them. CDR1 is SGHTA and CDR2 is FQGNSA in the germline V gene. CDR3 in DNA: TGTGCCAGCAGCTCAATAATGGGGGTCCGAACTGAAGCTTTCTTT. Protein sequence: CASSSIMGVRTEAFF.

The chain links TRBV2 to TRBJ2-7; TRBD1 agrees at 10 bases. In germline, CDR1 is SNHLY, CDR2 FYNNEI. CDR3 size: 16 residues. Germline trimming cut 4 bases from V and 5 bases from J; bases unmatched to any gene: 11. CDR3 DNA: TGTGCCAGCAGTGTGGATCGGACAGGGGGATTACACGAGCAGTACTTC. Encoded protein: CASSVDRTGGLHEQYF.

This chain links TRBV2 with TRBJ2-1, with 7 bases fitting TRBD1. Germline V lookup: CDR1 SNHLY, CDR2 FYNNEI. With 7 bases clipped from V and 10 bases from J, the junction kept 19 bases outside the gene matches. This CDR3 contains 16 residues. CDR3 loop: CASNKQGKDVSGEQFF. In DNA, the CDR3 is TGTGCCAGCAACAAACAGGGGAAGGATGTCTCCGGGGAGCAGTTCTTC.

This chain connects TRBV5-1 to TRBJ1-5, with D hard to call. The length of the CDR3 is 15 residues. CDR1 is SGHRS, CDR2 YFSETQ, per germline. The V gene lost 5 bases and the J gene lost 4 bases, with 16 bases spanning the gap. CDR3 in DNA: TGCGCCAGCAGTATTGAAGGTCTTCGGAATCAGCCCCAGCATTTT. This gives the protein CASSIEGLRNQPQHF.

The CDR3 coding sequence is TGTGCCAGCAGCTTGGCCGGGACAGGGAACACTGAAGCTTTCTTT. Translated: CASSLAGTGNTEAFF. This chain connects TRBV5-4 to TRBJ1-1; 8 bases line up with TRBD1. The CDR3 is 15 residues long. Germline V gene data show CDR1 as SGHNT and CDR2 as YYREEE (reference sequence). The J segment lost 1 base and the V segment lost 0 bases, leaving 2 bases of the junction unmatched. Combining the CDR3 with reference TRBV5-4 and TRBJ1-1 gives the whole variable domain ETGVTQSPTHLIKTRGQQVTLRCSSQSGHNTVSWYQQALGQGPQFIFQYYREEENGRGNFPPRFSGLQFPNYSSELNVNALELDDSALYLCASSLAGTGNTEAFFGQGTRLTVV.

The chain recombines TRBV5-1 with TRBJ2-5; D may be TRBD1 (5 bases). The CDR3 is 18 residues long. Germline lookup yields CDR1 SGHRS and CDR2 YFSETQ. Deletions cut 4 bases from V and 2 bases from J, with 24 bases between. The CDR3 protein is CASSPGWQGNGGQETQYF. The CDR3 nucleotides read TGCGCCAGCAGCCCCGGGTGGCAGGGTAACGGTGGGCAAGAGACCCAGTACTTC.

This sequence joins TRBV18 and TRBJ1-5; a possible D gene is TRBD1 (5 bases). The CDR3 loop spans 14 amino acids. CDR1 and CDR2 (germline): KGHSH, LQKENI. Trimming left V 9 bases short and J 0 bases short, with 12 bases between. The CDR3 here is CASKGVYSNQPQHF. The CDR3 nucleotides are TGTGCCAGTAAAGGGGTTTATAGCAATCAGCCCCAGCATTTT.

The chain is built from TRBV19 and TRBJ1-5; D uncertain. Germline V gives CDR1 LNHDA, CDR2 SQIVND (reference sequence). This CDR3 has 14 amino acids. Trimming took off 6 bases at V and 1 base at J, with 10 bases between the two ends. The CDR3 nucleotides are TGTGCCAGTAGAGGGAGAGCGAGCAATCAGCCCCAGCATTTT. This codes for CASRGRASNQPQHF.